This T cell receptor beta chain was found in a study of T-cell memory formation after mild COVID-19. The overall study: TCR clustering was largely donor specific.

The table lists this clonotype with a few counts. cDNA libraries for TCR alpha and TCR beta, carrying sample barcodes and UMIs, came from 5'RACE with constant-segment primers. TCRdb re-analysed the 5' RACE reads in MiXCR, keeping a single row per CDR3 protein. The sample consists of some 300,000 distinct CDR3 sequences, roughly a fifth of them appearing once. Sequenced input: PBMCs or a T cell subset sorted from them (not recorded which). This sequence originates from a man aged 18-30 years who had mild COVID-19 (a few samples of this study predate the infection). Cell type and time point are not known.

In DNA form, the CDR3 reads TGTGCCAGCAGCTTAGAGGGCAGTAATTCACCCCTCCACTTT. This encodes CASSLEGSNSPLHF. The chain couples TRBV7-2 to TRBJ1-6; D is ambiguous. Germline V gene lookup returns CDR1 SGHTA and CDR2 FQGNSA. The CDR3 spans 14 residues. The V end lost 1 base, the J end lost 6 bases, and 7 bases lay between the germline ends.